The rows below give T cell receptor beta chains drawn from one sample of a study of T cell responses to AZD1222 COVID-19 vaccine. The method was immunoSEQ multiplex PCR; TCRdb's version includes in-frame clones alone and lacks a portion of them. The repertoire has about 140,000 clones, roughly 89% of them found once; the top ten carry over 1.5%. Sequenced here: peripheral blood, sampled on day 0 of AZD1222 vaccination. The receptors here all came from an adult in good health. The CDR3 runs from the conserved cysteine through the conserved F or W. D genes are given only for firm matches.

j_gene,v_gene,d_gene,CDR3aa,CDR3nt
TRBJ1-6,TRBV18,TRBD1,CASSLTGGNSPLHF,TGTGCCAGCTCGCTGACAGGGGGAAATTCACCCCTCCACTTT
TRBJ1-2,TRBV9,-,CASSTGAGYTF,TGTGCCAGTAGCACGGGGGCTGGCTACACCTTC
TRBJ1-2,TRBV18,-,CASSPGQAVLGYGYTF,TGTGCCAGCTCACCTGGGCAGGCCGTTCTCGGCTATGGCTACACCTTC
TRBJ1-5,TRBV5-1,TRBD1,CASSPGTGGVLGNQPQHF,TGCGCCAGCAGCCCTGGGACAGGGGGCGTATTAGGCAATCAGCCCCAGCATTTT
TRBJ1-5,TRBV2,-,CASSGTWDQPQHF,TGTGCCAGCAGCGGGACATGGGATCAGCCCCAGCATTTT
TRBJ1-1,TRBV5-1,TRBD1,CASSLPTTGVGTEAFF,TGCGCCAGCAGCTTGCCGACGACAGGGGTGGGTACTGAAGCTTTCTTT
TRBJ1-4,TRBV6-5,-,CASSYSGGGGDEKLFF,TGTGCCAGCAGTTACTCGGGCGGGGGAGGAGATGAAAAACTGTTTTTT
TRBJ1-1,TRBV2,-,CASSEAENTEAFF,TGTGCCAGCAGTGAAGCGGAGAACACTGAAGCTTTCTTT
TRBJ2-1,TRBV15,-,CATSGTLYNEQFF,TGTGCCACCAGCGGAACCTTATACAATGAGCAGTTCTTC
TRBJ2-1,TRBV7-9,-,CASTRRQDNEQFF,TGTGCCAGCACTCGGAGACAGGACAATGAGCAGTTCTTC
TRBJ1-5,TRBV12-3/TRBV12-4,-,CASSFSGNQPQHF,TGTGCCAGCAGTTTTTCCGGCAATCAGCCCCAGCATTTT
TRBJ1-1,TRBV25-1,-,CASRGVGVNTEAFF,TGTGCCAGCAGGGGGGTGGGGGTGAACACTGAAGCTTTCTTT
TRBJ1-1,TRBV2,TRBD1,CASNSQGASTEAFF,TGTGCCAGCAATTCACAGGGGGCGAGCACTGAAGCTTTCTTT
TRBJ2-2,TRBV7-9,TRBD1,CASSLGDRLRGELFF,TGTGCCAGCAGCTTAGGGGACAGGTTACGCGGGGAGCTGTTTTTT
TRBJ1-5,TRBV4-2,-,CASSQEHYQPQHF,TGTGCCAGCAGCCAAGAGCATTATCAGCCCCAGCATTTT
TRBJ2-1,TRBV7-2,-,CASSPRAGTYNEQFF,TGTGCCAGCAGCCCCCGGGCAGGGACTTACAATGAGCAGTTCTTC
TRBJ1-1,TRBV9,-,CASSVYGDTEAFF,TGTGCCAGCAGCGTATATGGAGACACTGAAGCTTTCTTT
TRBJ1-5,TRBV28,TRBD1,CASSLGTGDNQPQHF,TGTGCCAGCAGTTTGGGGACAGGGGACAATCAGCCCCAGCATTTT
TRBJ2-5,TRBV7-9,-,CASSLEGSGETQYF,TGTGCCAGCAGCTTAGAGGGGTCGGGAGAGACCCAGTACTTC
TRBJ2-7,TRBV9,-,CASSVYPGVRYEQYF,TGTGCCAGCAGCGTATACCCGGGGGTTCGGTACGAGCAGTACTTC
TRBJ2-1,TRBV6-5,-,CASRALGGLNNEQFF,TGTGCCAGCAGGGCGTTGGGCGGGTTAAACAATGAGCAGTTCTTC
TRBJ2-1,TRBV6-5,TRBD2,CASSYRTSGYNEQFF,TGTGCCAGCAGTTACCGCACTAGCGGATACAATGAGCAGTTCTTC
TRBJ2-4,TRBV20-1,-,CSASSQARAAKNIQYF,TGCAGTGCTAGTTCGCAGGCCCGGGCGGCCAAAAACATTCAGTACTTC
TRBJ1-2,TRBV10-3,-,CATQQDGYTF,TGTGCCACTCAGCAGGACGGCTACACCTTC
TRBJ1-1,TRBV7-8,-,CASTSQQRNTEAFF,TGTGCCAGCACCTCACAACAGCGAAACACTGAAGCTTTCTTT
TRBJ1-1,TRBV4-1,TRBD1,CASSQGPGQGIGAFF,TGCGCCAGCAGCCAAGGGCCGGGACAGGGGATTGGAGCTTTCTTT